The 28 T cell receptor beta chains below come from one sample, sequenced in a study of T-cell memory formation after mild COVID-19. TCRdb redid the calling of the 5' RACE reads with MiXCR, one entry per CDR3 protein. The top ten clones hold approximately 45% of a sample with 80,000 to 95,000 distinct CDR3 sequences, approximately 25% of them seen once. Specimen: PBMCs or a T cell subset sorted from them (not recorded which). All receptors come from a man aged 18 to 29 who had mild COVID-19 (a few samples of this study predate the infection). Cell type and time point are not known.

This chain links TRBV6-2 or TRBV6-3 with TRBJ2-1; the match to TRBD1 covers 9 bases. The CDR3 has 14 amino acids. Trimming removed 2 bases from V and 6 bases from J; junction bases left unmatched: 2. Germline CDR1 and CDR2: MNHEY and SVGEGT. The DNA of the CDR3 is TGTGCCAGCAGTTACGAGACAGGGGGCAATGAGCAGTTCTTC. The encoded protein is CASSYETGGNEQFF.

The chain joins TRBV28 to TRBJ2-7; possibly TRBD1 for D (5 bases). V gave up 0 bases and J gave up 2 bases, with 8 bases separating them. This CDR3 region has 14 residues. Germline CDR1 reads MDHEN; CDR2 reads SYDVKM. CDR3 sequence reads: CASSLWTVPYEQYV. Written as DNA, the CDR3 is TGTGCCAGCAGTTTATGGACAGTCCCCTACGAGCAGTACGTC.

The gene calls are TRBV7-9 and TRBJ1-2, with TRBD1 as a possible D gene (6 bases). Trimming stripped 8 bases from V and 5 bases from J, with 15 bases between. Germline CDR1 reads SEHNR; CDR2 reads FQNEAQ (reference sequence). This CDR3 region has 13 residues. CDR3: CASRPDRPYGYTF. In DNA form, the CDR3 reads TGTGCCAGCCGACCTGACAGGCCTTATGGCTACACCTTC. Supplemented by reference TRBV7-9 and TRBJ1-2, the full variable domain reads DTGVSQNPRHKITKRGQNVTFRCDPISEHNRLYWYRQTLGQGPEFLTYFQNEAQLEKSRLLSDRFSAERPKGSFSTLEIQRTEQGDSAMYLCASRPDRPYGYTFGSGTRLTVV.

This clonotype appeared a few times. V is TRBV27 and J is TRBJ2-1; TRBD2 agrees at 11 bases. There are 17 residues in the CDR3. The junction had 8 bases not matched to a gene; V was cut back by 1 base and J by 6 bases. Germline V gene data show CDR1 as MNHEY and CDR2 as SMNVEV (reference sequence). The CDR3 reads CASSLLFTSGGSNEQFF. The DNA for the CDR3 is TGTGCCAGCAGTTTATTGTTCACTAGCGGGGGTAGCAATGAGCAGTTCTTC.

V is TRBV5-1 and J is TRBJ2-4; the D is unclear. Germline V lookup: CDR1 SGHRS, CDR2 YFSETQ. V was trimmed by 4 bases and J by 4 bases, leaving 6 bases between them. The CDR3 is made up of 12 amino acids. The CDR3, as DNA: TGCGCCAGCAGCGGGCAGAAAAACATTCAGTACTTC. It specifies CASSGQKNIQYF.

This clonotype was seen a single time. The CDR3 DNA sequence: TGTGCCTCCCTTGCGGGGGGAGGAAACACTGAAGCTTTCTTT. Translation gives CASLAGGGNTEAFF. The chain employs TRBV27 and TRBJ1-1; tentative D call: TRBD1 (5 bases). This CDR3 has 14 residues. Trimming removed 11 bases at V and 2 bases at J, with 18 bases between. Germline CDR1 and CDR2: MNHEY and SMNVEV (reference sequence).

This rearrangement joins TRBV7-3 to TRBJ1-2, with D possibly matching TRBD1 (6 bases). The V gene lost 5 bases and the J gene lost 3 bases, with 19 bases spanning the gap. Germline V lookup: CDR1 SGHTA, CDR2 FQGTGA. This CDR3 has 16 residues. The CDR3 DNA sequence: TGTGCCAGCAGCCCCGGGGGCGGCAGTCATGACTATGGCTACACCTTC. Protein sequence: CASSPGGGSHDYGYTF.

The J gene is TRBJ1-2, the V gene TRBV4-2; the D gene is possibly TRBD1 (5 bases). CDR3 length equals 16 residues. The germline CDR1 and CDR2 sequences are LGHNA and YNFKEQ. V lost 0 bases to trimming and J lost 7 bases, with 18 bases between them. In nucleotides, the CDR3 is TGTGCCAGCAGCCAAGATTTACAGGTCTCAGGTCCTGGCTACACCTTC. This sequence encodes CASSQDLQVSGPGYTF.

This chain links TRBV6-6 with TRBJ2-7, with D perhaps TRBD1 (5 bases). CDR1 is MNHNY, CDR2 SVGAGI, per germline (reference sequence). The CDR3 extends over 17 amino acids. Trimming left V 6 bases short and J 4 bases short, with 25 bases between. The CDR3 sequence is CASSIRVLTVSRYEQYF. CDR3 nucleotides: TGTGCCAGCAGCATTCGTGTATTGACAGTTTCTAGGTACGAGCAGTACTTC.

The V gene is TRBV11-3, the J gene TRBJ2-2; no reliable D call. Between the trimmed V and J ends, which lost 5 bases and 6 bases, there was a span of 13 bases. This CDR3 spans 14 amino acids. Germline V gene lookup returns CDR1 SGHNT and CDR2 YENEEA. The CDR3 region is CASSAGLPPGELFF. The CDR3 nucleotides read TGTGCCAGCAGCGCTGGTCTTCCCCCCGGGGAGCTGTTTTTT.

This clonotype was observed at least ten times. J is TRBJ1-1 and V is TRBV6-2 or TRBV6-3; D is unresolved. CDR1 is MNHEY, CDR2 SVGEGT, per germline. Trimming took 7 bases from V and 4 from J, leaving 13 bases between them. This CDR3 region has 13 residues. Here the CDR3 DNA reads TGTGCCAGCAACACCAACTGGGGCACTGAAGCTTTCTTT. It translates to CASNTNWGTEAFF.

This clonotype came up a few times. This rearrangement joins TRBV5-1 to TRBJ2-2; 9 nucleotides line up with TRBD1. The V gene's germline CDR1 is SGHRS and CDR2 YFSETQ. V shed 4 bases, J shed 6 bases, and the junction held 7 bases outside the gene matches. The CDR3 contains 15 residues. The CDR3: CASSQPGQGAGELFF. The DNA for the CDR3 is TGCGCCAGCAGCCAACCGGGACAGGGTGCCGGGGAGCTGTTTTTT.

V is TRBV15 and J is TRBJ2-3; D not certain. In germline, CDR1 is LNHNV, CDR2 YYDKDF (reference sequence). This CDR3 has 15 residues. Trimming removed 0 bases from V and 6 bases from J, with 13 bases in between. For the CDR3, the DNA is TGTGCCACCAGCAGAGATCGTGACACCCTGGATACGCAGTATTTT. It encodes CATSRDRDTLDTQYF.

CDR3 bases: TGTGCCACCAGCAGTGTAGGGCCTGAGCAGTTCTTC. Protein sequence: CATSSVGPEQFF. This rearrangement joins TRBV15 to TRBJ2-1, with D hard to call. V was shortened by 3 bases and J by 9 bases, with 9 bases between the two germline ends. CDR1 is LNHNV, CDR2 YYDKDF, per germline (reference sequence). There are 12 residues in the CDR3.

The rearrangement links TRBV24-1 to TRBJ2-1; D is unclear. V was pared by 9 bases and J by 7 bases, with 9 bases between. The CDR3 totals 11 residues. CDR1 and CDR2 from the germline V gene are KGHDR and SFDVKD. CDR3 sequence reads: CATGVSNEQFF. The CDR3 nucleotides are TGTGCCACCGGGGTGTCTAATGAGCAGTTCTTC.

This clonotype was counted only a few times. The CDR3 region is CASRGQGEETQYF. CDR3 bases: TGTGCCAGCAGGGGACAGGGGGAAGAGACCCAGTACTTC. The V gene is TRBV3-1, the J gene TRBJ2-5; TRBD1 agrees at 11 bases. J lost 3 bases, V lost 6 bases, and 0 bases had no gene match. Germline lookup yields CDR1 LGHDT and CDR2 YNNKEL (reference sequence). The CDR3 covers 13 residues.

The chain recombines TRBV6-2 or TRBV6-3 with TRBJ2-7, with 10 bases fitting TRBD2. Trimming removed 5 bases from V and 3 bases from J; junction bases left unmatched: 7. Germline CDR1 and CDR2: MNHEY and SVGEGT. This CDR3 is 15 amino acids long. For the CDR3, the DNA is TGTGCCAGCAGTGGGCCACTAGCGGGGAGCTACGAGCAGTACTTC. Protein product: CASSGPLAGSYEQYF.

Ten or more counts support this clonotype. The chain joins TRBV4-3 to TRBJ2-2; maybe TRBD1 (6 bases). The CDR3 totals 16 residues. Trimming stripped 5 bases from V and 5 bases from J, with 18 bases between. Germline CDR1 and CDR2: LGHNA and YSLEER. CDR3 nucleotides: TGCGCCAGCAGCGACCGACAGGTTCGCGGTACCGGGGAGCTGTTTTTT. Its protein product is CASSDRQVRGTGELFF.

The chain links TRBV18 to TRBJ2-1; no definite D call. Trimming took off 2 bases at V and 10 bases at J, with 9 bases between the two ends. The CDR3 is 12 amino acids. Per germline, CDR1 KGHSH and CDR2 LQKENI. The CDR3 sequence: CASSPELPEQFF. Written as DNA, the CDR3 is TGTGCCAGCTCACCAGAACTCCCAGAGCAGTTCTTC.

The chain has TRBV2 and TRBJ1-1; D might be TRBD1 (5 bases). This CDR3 region has 17 residues. V was shortened by 0 bases and J by 1 base, with 15 bases between the two germline ends. Germline loops: CDR1 SNHLY, CDR2 FYNNEI. CDR3 sequence: CASSEATDLQGNTEAFF. CDR3 DNA sequence: TGTGCCAGCAGTGAAGCCACAGATTTGCAGGGGAACACTGAAGCTTTCTTT.

This clonotype came up a few times. CDR3 sequence: CASSLLVPGDLNQPQHF. In DNA, the CDR3 is TGTGCCAGCAGTTTATTGGTCCCAGGGGACCTGAATCAGCCCCAGCATTTT. V and J are TRBV27 and TRBJ1-5; the D gene is possibly TRBD1 (6 bases). Trimming shortened V by 1 base and J by 4 bases, and 17 bases separated the two germline ends. Germline V lookup: CDR1 MNHEY, CDR2 SMNVEV (reference sequence). The CDR3 loop spans 17 amino acids.

The chain has TRBV6-5 and TRBJ2-1; D gene unclear. The CDR3 has 14 amino acids. V was clipped by 2 bases and J by 5 bases, with 10 bases between them. Germline CDR1 reads MNHEY; CDR2 reads SVGAGI. The CDR3 sequence is CASSYRAEDNEQFF. CDR3 nucleotides: TGTGCCAGCAGTTACCGGGCAGAGGACAATGAGCAGTTCTTC.

The CDR3 sequence is CASSPTSGGAGEQYV. The CDR3 bases are TGTGCCAGCAGCCCGACTAGCGGGGGGGCTGGCGAGCAGTACGTC. The chain employs TRBV7-9 and TRBJ2-7; 14 positions agree with TRBD2. The CDR3 is 15 residues long. Germline assignment: CDR1 SEHNR and CDR2 FQNEAQ (reference sequence). J was trimmed by 6 bases and V by 5 bases; bases with no gene match: 6.

In its sample, this clonotype was seen many times. The chain recombines TRBV20-1 with TRBJ1-2; 7 positions agree with TRBD1. Trimming took 5 bases from V and 4 from J; bases not matched to a gene: 7. This CDR3 spans 13 amino acids. Germline V gene lookup returns CDR1 DFQATT and CDR2 SNEGSKA (reference sequence). CDR3 in amino acids: CSAPDRDLYGYTF. In DNA, the CDR3 is TGCAGTGCTCCCGACAGGGACCTCTATGGCTACACCTTC.

This clonotype has just a few counts. The V gene is TRBV5-6, the J gene TRBJ1-2; no clear D gene. The CDR3 sequence is 11 residues long. Germline CDR1 is SGHDT and CDR2 is YYEEEE. V lost 4 bases and J lost 5, with 6 bases in between. CDR3 coding DNA: TGTGCCAGCAGCCTCATATATGGCTACACCTTC. Protein sequence: CASSLIYGYTF.

The chain uses TRBV28 and TRBJ1-1; D perhaps matches TRBD1 (5 bases). V was pared by 3 bases and J by 4 bases, with 12 bases between. Germline lookup yields CDR1 MDHEN and CDR2 SYDVKM. The CDR3 is made up of 14 amino acids. The CDR3 nucleotides are TGTGCCAGCAGTTTCCAGGGCAGGACCACTGAAGCTTTCTTT. Protein sequence: CASSFQGRTTEAFF.

The chain joins TRBV7-9 to TRBJ1-4; 8 bases match TRBD1. Losses at the gene ends were 4 bases for V and 7 bases for J; bases not matched to a gene: 5. The CDR3 length is 14 residues. The germline gives CDR1 SEHNR, CDR2 FQNEAQ (reference sequence). The CDR3 region has the DNA TGTGCCAGCAGCTCGGACAGGGACCCTGAAAAACTGTTTTTT. Translating gives CASSSDRDPEKLFF.

In its sample, this clonotype was seen a few times. This chain joins TRBV20-1 and TRBJ2-1; 7 nucleotides agree with TRBD2. The CDR3 is 11 amino acids. The germline CDR1 and CDR2 sequences are DFQATT and SNEGSKA (reference sequence). The ends lost 4 bases at V and 10 bases at J; junction bases unmatched: 4. The DNA of the CDR3 is TGCAGTGCTACCGGGACTATCGAGCAGTTCTTC. As protein: CSATGTIEQFF.